Included here is one T cell receptor (beta chain) sequence, with context. There is no known antigen for this receptor. The sample holds no much larger clone one base away, and base qualities are not on file. Trimming leaves V shorter by 3 bases and J shorter by 5 bases, with the junction holding 7 bases beyond the gene matches. Its CDR3 holds 14 amino acids, cysteine through phenylalanine. Only CDR3 DNA is held: 42 bases, read in frame from base 1. The germline V gene encodes CDR1 SEHNR and CDR2 FQNEAQ (reference sequence). Library preparation employed the immunoSEQ multiplex PCR assay. The table was pulled from immuneACCESS by TCRdb, which kept in-frame rearrangements only. Such tables lose some clones; where checked, under half of the loss comes from unresolved V genes, and the rest has no known cause. Across this sample there are some 43,000 clones, with almost 95% seen only once. In total, the top ten clones hold roughly 8.1% of the sample.

This specimen comes from a study of T cell changes during pregnancy in multiple sclerosis (dated by TCRdb to about 2019). Study-wide context: In women with multiple sclerosis, the researchers looked at how the T cell repertoire shifted as pregnancy progressed.

The chain is made from TRBV7-9 and TRBJ2-7, with TRBD1 matching 7 junction bases. Specimen: CD8+ T cells from peripheral blood mononuclear cells, collected in the third trimester of pregnancy. The TCR comes from a female donor with multiple sclerosis, enrolled in a pregnancy study. CDR3 sequence: CASSFRQGSHEQYF. The nucleotides read TGTGCCAGCAGCTTCAGACAGGGTTCCCACGAGCAGTACTTC.